The 23 T cell receptor beta chains in this list originate from one sample, sequenced in a study of cytomegalovirus exposure and HLA in healthy donors (dated by TCRdb to the late 2010s). Preparation of the library involved the immunoSEQ multiplex PCR assay. For the multiplex PCR, a mixture combining 60 forward primers for TCR Vbeta segments and 13 reverse primers for TCR Jbeta segments was used. TCRdb mirrors the immuneACCESS table, restricted to in-frame sequences. Some clones are absent from its copies; in checked studies, under half trace to an unresolved V gene, and the reason for the others is unknown. For this sample there are roughly 150,000 clones; over 80% appear just once. The ten largest clones add up to approximately 4% of the sample. The sequencing input was PBMCs. These receptor sequences come from a man between 50 and 59 years old in good health and CMV-seropositive.

The chain employs TRBV6-5 and TRBJ2-1, with D perhaps matching TRBD2 (6 bases). Looked up from germline, CDR1 is MNHEY and CDR2 is SVGAGI. The CDR3 has 16 residues. V was clipped by 4 bases and J by 5 bases, with 18 bases between them. CDR3 loop: CASSSLGTSKNNEQFF. The CDR3 bases are TGTGCCAGCAGTTCCCTCGGGACTTCAAAGAACAATGAGCAGTTCTTC.

This clone was observed a single time. This sequence joins TRBV7-3 and TRBJ2-1; 8 bases map to TRBD2. This CDR3 comprises 13 residues. Looked up from germline, CDR1 is SGHTA and CDR2 is FQGTGA. V lost 5 bases and J lost 8; bases outside the gene matches: 5. The chain's CDR3 is CASSRAGEDEQFF. In DNA form, the CDR3 reads TGTGCCAGCAGCCGAGCGGGAGAAGATGAGCAGTTCTTC.

On this clone itself: A read error may account for a junction end that differs from germline. The chain couples TRBV6-5 to TRBJ2-5, with 7 bases aligning to TRBD1. Germline CDR1 MNHEY, CDR2 SVGAGI. The length of the CDR3 is 15 residues. CDR3 DNA: TGTGCCGGCAGCCCTCTAGGGACAGTACAAGAGACCCAGTACTTC. Translation: CAGSPLGTVQETQYF.

On this clone itself: Likely a read error: the CDR3 ends without its conserved phenylalanine or tryptophan. No DNA is shown, since the ends of the CDR3 on it are uncertain; the CDR3 is the one TCRdb lists. The chain combines TRBV6-1 with TRBJ1-2; the DNA was not used to check the table's D call, TRBD1. A total of 14 residues make up the CDR3, ends included. CDR1 is MNHNS and CDR2 is SASEGT in the germline V gene. The CDR3 here is CASSERGTGGTLGA.

The J gene is TRBJ1-5, the V gene TRBV28, with D possibly matching TRBD1 (6 bases). Trimming pared 6 bases from V and 3 bases from J, leaving 15 bases between. The CDR3 has 15 amino acids. In germline, CDR1 is MDHEN, CDR2 SYDVKM. The CDR3 sequence: CASREQGGVNQPQHF. CDR3 nucleotides: TGTGCCAGCAGGGAACAGGGAGGGGTCAATCAGCCCCAGCATTTT.

The V call is TRBV9, the J call TRBJ2-3; TRBD2 matches 8 bases. Germline trimming cut 3 bases from V and 1 base from J; bases unmatched to any gene: 7. This CDR3 is built from 16 residues. Germline CDR1 reads SGDLS; CDR2 reads YYNGEE. CDR3 nucleotide sequence: TGTGCCAGCAGCGACTCGGGGGGGCTCCGCACAGATACGCAGTATTTT. Residues: CASSDSGGLRTDTQYF.

V and J are TRBV20-1 and TRBJ2-7; 7 nucleotides align to TRBD1. The CDR3 has 11 amino acids. Trimming cost V 7 bases and J 5 bases; bases outside gene matches: 5. Germline CDR1 is DFQATT and CDR2 is SNEGSKA (reference sequence). The CDR3 DNA is TGCAGTGTCAGACAGGGCGACGAGCAGTACTTC. Protein product: CSVRQGDEQYF.

This chain uses TRBV18 with TRBJ1-4, with 8 nucleotides matching TRBD1. CDR1 is KGHSH and CDR2 is LQKENI in the germline V gene. This CDR3 spans 19 amino acids. After removal of 3 bases from V and 0 bases from J, the junction contained 12 bases not matched to a gene. DNA for the CDR3: TGTGCCAGCTCACCGATAAACAGGGGGACCTCTCCAACTAATGAAAAACTGTTTTTT. It yields the protein CASSPINRGTSPTNEKLFF.

The V gene is TRBV5-8, the J gene TRBJ2-2; perhaps TRBD1 as D (6 bases). Deletions cut 0 bases from V and 6 bases from J, with 15 bases between. The CDR3 spans 16 residues. Germline values: CDR1 SGHTS, CDR2 YDEGEE. As DNA, the CDR3 is TGTGCCAGCAGCTTGGAGGGGACAAGGAAACCCGGGGAGCTGTTTTTT. It translates to CASSLEGTRKPGELFF.

V usage is TRBV13 and J usage is TRBJ2-3, with TRBD1 matching 9 bases. Germline V lookup: CDR1 PRHDT, CDR2 FYEKMQ (reference sequence). The J segment lost 3 bases and the V segment lost 5 bases, leaving 3 bases of the junction unmatched. CDR3 size: 14 residues. CDR3 loop: CASSGQGRTDTQYF. The DNA for the CDR3 is TGTGCCAGCAGCGGACAGGGGCGGACAGATACGCAGTATTTT. Filled out from reference TRBV13 and TRBJ2-3, the complete variable domain reads AAGVIQSPRHLIKEKRETATLKCYPIPRHDTVYWYQQGPGQDPQFLISFYEKMQSDKGSIPDRFSAQQFSDYHSELNMSSLELGDSALYFCASSGQGRTDTQYFGPGTRLTVL.

The chain carries TRBV15 and TRBJ2-7; D possibly corresponds to TRBD2 (6 bases). Germline CDR1 is LNHNV and CDR2 is YYDKDF (reference sequence). The V end lost 0 bases, the J end lost 6 bases, and 9 bases lay between the germline ends. CDR3 length: 13 residues. Written as DNA, the CDR3 is TGTGCCACCAGCAGAGATATGGGGGGCGAGCAGTACTTC. Translation: CATSRDMGGEQYF.

J is TRBJ2-2 and V is TRBV4-1; the match to TRBD2 covers 10 bases. Germline values: CDR1 MGHRA, CDR2 YSYEKL. The J segment lost 5 bases and the V segment lost 5 bases, leaving 23 bases of the junction unmatched. This CDR3 has 21 residues. CDR3 coding DNA: TGCGCCAGCAGCTCTAAGACAGGCTGGCTAGCGGGAGTAAGGTTAACCGGGGAGCTGTTTTTT. It codes for CASSSKTGWLAGVRLTGELFF.

The table lists this clone with a few counts. This chain joins TRBV7-8 and TRBJ2-5; 14 bases map to TRBD2. This CDR3 has 15 residues. Germline CDR1 and CDR2: SGHVS and FQNEAQ. Unmatched junction bases numbered 4, after V lost 4 bases and J lost 6 bases. CDR3 DNA sequence: TGTGCCAGCAGCTCTTGGACTAGCGGGGGGCAGACCCAGTACTTC. Translated: CASSSWTSGGQTQYF.

The chain recombines TRBV19 with TRBJ1-2; D is unresolved. The CDR3 totals 13 residues. V lost 6 bases, J lost 0 bases, and 8 bases lay in between. The germline CDR1 and CDR2 sequences are LNHDA and SQIVND (reference sequence). Here the CDR3 reads CASREWTNYGYTF. The CDR3 bases are TGTGCCAGTAGGGAGTGGACTAACTATGGCTACACCTTC.

The rearrangement joins TRBV7-9 to TRBJ2-2, with 9 bases fitting TRBD2. The ends lost 3 bases at V and 4 bases at J; junction bases unmatched: 6. The CDR3 contains 16 residues. Germline loops: CDR1 SEHNR, CDR2 FQNEAQ (reference sequence). The CDR3 spells CASSFPSGVPTGELFF. Written as DNA, the CDR3 is TGTGCCAGCAGCTTCCCTAGCGGGGTTCCCACCGGGGAGCTGTTTTTT. The variable domain in full, completed from reference TRBV7-9 and TRBJ2-2, reads DTGVSQNPRHKITKRGQNVTFRCDPISEHNRLYWYRQTLGQGPEFLTYFQNEAQLEKSRLLSDRFSAERPKGSFSTLEIQRTEQGDSAMYLCASSFPSGVPTGELFFGEGSRLTVL.

V and J are TRBV7-6 and TRBJ2-5; 14 bases line up with TRBD2. V was pared by 4 bases and J by 4 bases, with 2 bases of the junction left unmatched. The CDR3 has 15 residues. Germline V gene data show CDR1 as SGHVS and CDR2 as FNYEAQ. The CDR3 loop is CASSSGLAGGETQYF. The DNA for the CDR3 is TGTGCCAGCAGCTCCGGACTAGCGGGGGGAGAGACCCAGTACTTC.

As DNA, the CDR3 is TGTGCCAGCGAGTACAGGGAGGGAGGAAACACCATATATTTT. This codes for CASEYREGGNTIYF. The chain links TRBV28 to TRBJ1-3, with a tentative D call TRBD1 (6 bases). Trimming cost V 8 bases and J 4 bases, with 15 bases left between them. Germline V lookup: CDR1 MDHEN, CDR2 SYDVKM. This CDR3 has 14 residues.

Only a few counts were recorded for this clone. V usage is TRBV18 and J usage is TRBJ2-1; the match to TRBD1 covers 8 bases. This CDR3 contains 14 residues. The junction had 2 bases not matched to a gene; V was cut back by 1 base and J by 6 bases. Germline V lookup: CDR1 KGHSH, CDR2 LQKENI. CDR3 protein: CASSPRTGSNEQFF. Here the CDR3 DNA reads TGTGCCAGCTCACCACGGACAGGGTCCAATGAGCAGTTCTTC.

The V call is TRBV9, the J call TRBJ1-1; D gene uncertain. Germline assignment: CDR1 SGDLS and CDR2 YYNGEE. This CDR3 comprises 14 residues. The V end lost 1 base, the J end lost 2 bases, and 9 bases lay between the germline ends. The CDR3 is CASSVTASNTEAFF. The CDR3 DNA reads TGTGCCAGCAGCGTAACAGCATCTAACACTGAAGCTTTCTTT. Variable domain in full (rest from reference TRBV9 and TRBJ1-1): DSGVTQTPKHLITATGQRVTLRCSPRSGDLSVYWYQQSLDQGLQFLIQYYNGEERAKGNILERFSAQQFPDLHSELNLSSLELGDSALYFCASSVTASNTEAFFGQGTRLTVV.

This clone was seen a handful of times. This chain connects TRBV9 to TRBJ2-1; 11 bases are a match to TRBD2. From germline, CDR1 is SGDLS and CDR2 YYNGEE. This CDR3 is built from 15 residues. Trimming removed 4 bases from V and 7 bases from J; junction bases left unmatched: 7. The CDR3 is CASSRASGGINEQFF. Here the CDR3 DNA reads TGTGCCAGCAGCCGAGCTAGCGGGGGGATTAATGAGCAGTTCTTC.

The V and J genes are TRBV28 and TRBJ2-7; 13 bases fit TRBD2. Germline CDR1 reads MDHEN; CDR2 reads SYDVKM. The ends lost 2 bases at V and 3 bases at J; junction bases unmatched: 1. The CDR3 runs to 15 residues. CDR3 sequence (DNA): TGTGCCAGCAGTTTAACTAGCGGGGGGGGCTACGAGCAGTACTTC. Amino acids: CASSLTSGGGYEQYF.

The J gene is TRBJ2-7, the V gene TRBV5-1, with 9 bases fitting TRBD2. The CDR3 length is 14 residues. CDR1 SGHRS and CDR2 YFSETQ come from the germline V gene. Trimming removed 4 bases from V and 0 bases from J; junction bases left unmatched: 2. DNA for the CDR3: TGCGCCAGCAGCGCTAGCGGGGACTCCTACGAGCAGTACTTC. This sequence encodes CASSASGDSYEQYF.

The J gene is TRBJ2-2, the V gene TRBV9; D perhaps matches TRBD1 (6 bases). The V end lost 5 bases, the J end lost 6 bases, and 11 bases lay between the germline ends. Germline V gives CDR1 SGDLS, CDR2 YYNGEE. The length of the CDR3 is 13 residues. The CDR3: CASRPQGSGELFF. The CDR3 nucleotides read TGTGCCAGCAGACCCCAGGGGTCCGGGGAGCTGTTTTTT.